One sample yielded the 6 T cell receptor beta chains listed below, sequenced in a study of blood T cell repertoires in COVID-19. Assay used: immunoSEQ multiplex PCR; TCRdb lists only in-frame clones, some missing. The data contain 70,000 to 80,000 clones, nearly 80% of them singletons. What was sequenced was peripheral blood. The receptors stem from a human donor in a cohort sampled during active COVID-19.

This chain connects TRBV30 to TRBJ1-4; D unclear. The V end was cut by 0 bases, the J end by 0 bases, with 8 bases between. CDR3 length: 15 amino acids. Germline CDR1 and CDR2: GTSNPN and SVGIG (reference sequence). The CDR3 here is CAWSVGTATNEKLFF. CDR3 coding DNA: TGTGCCTGGAGTGTAGGAACAGCAACTAATGAAAAACTGTTTTTT. The entire variable domain, with the rest obtained from reference TRBV30 and TRBJ1-4, is as follows: SQTIHQWPATLVQPVGSPLSLECTVEGTSNPNLYWYRQAAGRGLQLLFYSVGIGQISSEVPQNLSASRPQDRQFILSSKKLLLSDSGFYLCAWSVGTATNEKLFFGSGTQLSVL.

The chain joins TRBV2 to TRBJ2-5; D perhaps matches TRBD2 (7 bases). The V end was cut by 5 bases, the J end by 4 bases, with 20 bases between. This CDR3 is built from 16 residues. CDR1 and CDR2 (germline): SNHLY, FYNNEI. The CDR3 is CASSRWGGGPTETQYF. CDR3 in DNA: TGTGCCAGCAGTCGGTGGGGGGGCGGACCAACAGAGACCCAGTACTTC.

The chain has TRBV19 and TRBJ2-7, with D maybe TRBD1 (5 bases). Deletions cut 5 bases from V and 1 base from J, with 12 bases between. CDR3 length: 14 residues. Germline-derived CDR1 and CDR2 are LNHDA and SQIVND (reference sequence). The DNA for the CDR3 is TGTGCCAGTAGTCTCTCGGACAAATCCTACGAGCAGTACTTC. Translating gives CASSLSDKSYEQYF.

The chain uses TRBV11-2 and TRBJ2-7; TRBD2 matches 7 bases. The CDR3 extends over 14 amino acids. CDR1 and CDR2 from the germline V gene are SGHAT and FQNNGV. Unmatched junction bases numbered 4, after V lost 2 bases and J lost 3 bases. In DNA form, the CDR3 reads TGTGCCAGCAGCTTAAACGGGGGGTTCTACGAGCAGTACTTC. Amino acids: CASSLNGGFYEQYF. Full variable domain (remainder filled in from reference TRBV11-2 and TRBJ2-7): EAGVAQSPRYKIIEKRQSVAFWCNPISGHATLYWYQQILGQGPKLLIQFQNNGVVDDSQLPKDRFSAERLKGVDSTLKIQPAKLEDSAVYLCASSLNGGFYEQYFGPGTRLTVT.

The chain joins TRBV4-3 to TRBJ2-2; D might be TRBD1 (5 bases). The germline gives CDR1 LGHNA, CDR2 YSLEER. The CDR3 has 15 residues. Trimming stripped 1 base from V and 1 base from J, with 7 bases between. DNA of the CDR3: TGCGCCAGCAGCCAAGGACAGAGGAACACCGGGGAGCTGTTTTTT. Its protein product is CASSQGQRNTGELFF.

This chain connects TRBV28 to TRBJ2-1; 10 positions match TRBD1. The CDR3 is 13 amino acids. The junction had 2 bases not matched to a gene; V was cut back by 8 bases and J by 4 bases. Germline V gene data show CDR1 as MDHEN and CDR2 as SYDVKM. The CDR3 is CASLGQGYNEQFF. The CDR3 coding sequence is TGTGCCAGCTTGGGACAGGGGTACAATGAGCAGTTCTTC.